Below, 31 T cell receptor beta chains from the same sample are listed, as sequenced in a study of Ad26.COV2.S vaccination and SARS-CoV-2 variants. Some clones are missing from TCRdb's copy, which holds only in-frame ones; the method was immunoSEQ multiplex PCR. The sample has under 550,000 clones; roughly 88% are singletons. Treatment given: over 15 received Ad26.COV2.S at low or high dose, single or two shots; roughly five received placebo; per-sample allocation not given. Samples came from day 63 after the first vaccine or placebo injection. Sequenced material: peripheral blood, taken in a trial of Ad26.COV2.S vaccine versus placebo. The source of these receptors is a person aged 18 to 59 who received the Ad26.COV2.S COVID-19 vaccine or a placebo.

This chain links TRBV2 with TRBJ1-5, with TRBD1 as a possible D gene (5 bases). Per the germline V gene, CDR1 is SNHLY and CDR2 is FYNNEI. The CDR3 length is 14 residues. Trimming took off 4 bases at V and 6 bases at J, with 13 bases between the two ends. The CDR3 region has the DNA TGTGCCAGCAGTGGAGTCAGGGAGGGTCAGCCCCAGCATTTT. This sequence encodes CASSGVREGQPQHF.

The CDR3 is CASSLLAGGIASTDTQYF. Written as DNA, the CDR3 is TGTGCCAGCAGCTTACTAGCGGGTGGGATCGCTAGCACAGATACGCAGTATTTT. This rearrangement joins TRBV7-3 to TRBJ2-3, with 8 bases that match TRBD2. Losses at the gene ends were 2 bases for V and 0 bases for J; bases not matched to a gene: 10. The CDR3 runs to 18 residues. Per the germline V gene, CDR1 is SGHTA and CDR2 is FQGTGA.

The genes are TRBV7-6 and TRBJ1-6; D is perhaps TRBD1 (5 bases). The germline V and J ends were trimmed by 2 bases and 5 bases, with 13 bases remaining between them. Germline V lookup: CDR1 SGHVS, CDR2 FNYEAQ. The CDR3 runs to 16 residues. The CDR3 sequence: CASSLRDSANNSPLHF. The CDR3 DNA is TGTGCCAGCAGCTTACGCGACAGCGCGAATAATTCACCCCTCCACTTT.

This clone has more than one count but fewer than ten. This chain uses TRBV25-1 with TRBJ2-7, with 10 bases lining up with TRBD1. Germline-derived CDR1 and CDR2 are MGHDK and SYGVNS. J was trimmed by 2 bases and V by 3 bases; bases with no gene match: 7. This CDR3 is built from 16 residues. CDR3 sequence: CASSDQDGTGAYEQYF. The CDR3 nucleotides read TGTGCCAGCAGTGACCAGGACGGGACAGGGGCCTACGAGCAGTACTTC.

The chain links TRBV5-1 to TRBJ2-7; 10 bases line up with TRBD1. CDR3 length: 16 amino acids. Germline V gives CDR1 SGHRS, CDR2 YFSETQ. After removal of 0 bases from V and 4 bases from J, the junction contained 7 bases not matched to a gene. The CDR3 region has the DNA TGCGCCAGCAGCTTGGGAAGTCTGGGACAGGGGTACGAGCAGTACTTC. It yields the protein CASSLGSLGQGYEQYF.

This chain uses TRBV5-5 with TRBJ2-1; D is uncertain. Trimming removed 0 bases from V and 4 bases from J, with 5 bases in between. CDR1 is SGHKS, CDR2 YYEKEE, per germline (reference sequence). The CDR3 consists of 13 residues. CDR3 nucleotides: TGTGCCAGCAGCTTGGCCACGTACAATGAGCAGTTCTTC. Translation: CASSLATYNEQFF.

The chain uses TRBV14 and TRBJ2-3; TRBD1 might be the D (6 bases). This CDR3 has 13 amino acids. Germline lookup yields CDR1 SGHDN and CDR2 FVKESK. Trimming stripped 1 base from V and 5 bases from J, with 7 bases between. In DNA, the CDR3 is TGTGCCAGCAGCCAAGGAGGGGGAGATACGCAGTATTTT. Its translation is CASSQGGGDTQYF.

This clone was detected a few times. This chain joins TRBV4-3 and TRBJ1-1; D remains ambiguous. The V end was cut by 0 bases, the J end by 10 bases, with 12 bases between. Germline CDR1 is LGHNA and CDR2 is YSLEER. The CDR3 has 13 amino acids. The CDR3: CASSQDRDLGAFF. The DNA of the CDR3 is TGCGCCAGCAGCCAAGATCGGGATTTGGGAGCTTTCTTT.

V and J are TRBV27 and TRBJ2-7, with 8 nucleotides matching TRBD2. Germline V gene lookup returns CDR1 MNHEY and CDR2 SMNVEV (reference sequence). J was trimmed by 4 bases and V by 3 bases; bases with no gene match: 8. The CDR3 covers 15 residues. The CDR3 region is CASSFGLAGIYEQYF. The CDR3 DNA sequence: TGTGCCAGCAGTTTTGGCCTAGCGGGTATATACGAGCAGTACTTC.

The V and J genes are TRBV28 and TRBJ2-7, with 10 bases matching TRBD1. CDR1 MDHEN and CDR2 SYDVKM come from the germline V gene. This CDR3 is 14 amino acids long. After removal of 6 bases from V and 3 bases from J, the junction contained 5 bases not matched to a gene. Here the CDR3 DNA reads TGTGCCAGCAGGCGGACAGGGGGTATCTACGAGCAGTACTTC. Amino acids: CASRRTGGIYEQYF.

This chain links TRBV6-5 with TRBJ1-2, with no clear D. This CDR3 has 14 amino acids. The V gene's germline CDR1 is MNHEY and CDR2 SVGAGI. V was pared by 0 bases and J by 8 bases, with 13 bases between. CDR3 in DNA: TGTGCCAGCAGTTACTCGTCGACGCGTAAAGGCTACACCTTC. The encoded protein is CASSYSSTRKGYTF.

This rearrangement joins TRBV14 to TRBJ2-7, with TRBD1 identical over 8 bases. CDR1 and CDR2 (germline): SGHDN, FVKESK. V lost 6 bases, J lost 1 base, and 8 bases stayed unmatched. CDR3 size: 15 residues. The CDR3, as DNA: TGTGCCAGCAGTCCTCTAGACAGGGGTTCCTACGAGCAGTACTTC. Protein product: CASSPLDRGSYEQYF. Full variable domain (remainder filled in from reference TRBV14 and TRBJ2-7): EAGVTQFPSHSVIEKGQTVTLRCDPISGHDNLYWYRRVMGKEIKFLLHFVKESKQDESGMPNNRFLAERTGGTYSTLKVQPAELEDSGVYFCASSPLDRGSYEQYFGPGTRLTVT.

This clone was detected only a few times. The V gene is TRBV29-1, the J gene TRBJ2-2; the match to TRBD2 covers 9 bases. Germline V CDR1 and CDR2: SQVTM, ANQGSEA. CDR3 size: 14 residues. Germline trimming cut 3 bases from V and 5 bases from J; bases unmatched to any gene: 4. The CDR3, as DNA: TGCAGCGTTGAGGCTAGCGGGGAAACCGGGGAGCTGTTTTTT. Protein: CSVEASGETGELFF.

This chain connects TRBV7-2 to TRBJ1-2; D unresolved. Trimming cost V 5 bases and J 5 bases, with 18 bases left between them. Germline CDR1 SGHTA, CDR2 FQGNSA. The CDR3 has 15 amino acids. The CDR3 DNA follows: TGTGCCAGCAGCCCCCCCGGAGCCTCAGTTTATGGCTACACCTTC. Amino acids: CASSPPGASVYGYTF.

V usage is TRBV6-4 and J usage is TRBJ2-3, with 8 bases that match TRBD2. The length of the CDR3 is 15 residues. The germline gives CDR1 MRHNA, CDR2 SNTAGT. The J segment lost 3 bases and the V segment lost 6 bases, leaving 8 bases of the junction unmatched. The CDR3 sequence is CASSYGLAGTDTQYF. CDR3 nucleotide sequence: TGTGCCAGCAGCTACGGACTAGCTGGGACAGATACGCAGTATTTT.

This sequence joins TRBV2 and TRBJ1-6; 7 nucleotides align to TRBD1. J was trimmed by 9 bases and V by 5 bases; bases with no gene match: 7. Germline V gene lookup returns CDR1 SNHLY and CDR2 FYNNEI. The CDR3 is 14 amino acids. The CDR3 loop is CASSNDRESSPLHF. In nucleotides, the CDR3 is TGTGCCAGCAGTAATGACAGGGAGAGTTCACCCCTCCACTTT.

This clone has a single count. The V call is TRBV5-4, the J call TRBJ1-2; TRBD1 agrees at 7 bases. The CDR3 runs to 15 residues. Looked up from germline, CDR1 is SGHNT and CDR2 is YYREEE (reference sequence). V shed 2 bases and J 4 bases; nucleotides not matched to a gene: 8. CDR3 in amino acids: CASSFPGQAIYGYTF. As DNA, the CDR3 is TGTGCCAGCAGCTTCCCCGGACAGGCGATCTATGGCTACACCTTC.

The chain uses TRBV30 and TRBJ2-1, with D unclear. CDR3 length: 14 amino acids. Trimming took 7 bases from V and 0 from J, leaving 13 bases between them. Germline V gene lookup returns CDR1 GTSNPN and CDR2 SVGIG (reference sequence). The CDR3 loop reads CAYESPYSYNEQFF. The CDR3 coding sequence is TGTGCCTACGAATCCCCGTACTCCTACAATGAGCAGTTCTTC.

The rearrangement uses TRBV6-5 and TRBJ2-5; 9 nucleotides line up with TRBD1. V lost 6 bases and J lost 5; bases outside the gene matches: 10. Per germline, CDR1 MNHEY and CDR2 SVGAGI. This CDR3 spans 15 amino acids. CDR3 nucleotides: TGTGCCAGCAGAACCCGGGACAGGGTTTGGGAGACCCAGTACTTC. Translating gives CASRTRDRVWETQYF.

The chain carries TRBV2 and TRBJ2-7; D possibly uses TRBD1 or TRBD2 (5 bases each). V was trimmed by 6 bases and J by 5 bases, leaving 11 bases between them. The CDR3 is made up of 12 amino acids. Germline CDR1 SNHLY, CDR2 FYNNEI. The CDR3 loop reads CASRGDRHEQYF. DNA of the CDR3: TGTGCCAGCAGGGGGGACCGCCACGAGCAGTACTTC.

This clone was recorded once. The chain links TRBV5-1 to TRBJ2-1, with D perhaps assigned TRBD1 or TRBD2 (5 bases each). CDR3 size: 16 residues. V lost 3 bases to trimming and J lost 5 bases, with 18 bases between them. Germline V gives CDR1 SGHRS, CDR2 YFSETQ. The CDR3, as DNA: TGCGCCAGCAGCTGGGACGGGCCGCCCGGGGACAATGAGCAGTTCTTC. Its protein is CASSWDGPPGDNEQFF.

The chain recombines TRBV5-1 with TRBJ1-3; D uncertain. The germline gives CDR1 SGHRS, CDR2 YFSETQ. The CDR3 runs to 13 residues. V lost 1 base, J lost 4 bases, and 6 bases lay in between. The CDR3 DNA reads TGCGCCAGCAGCTTGTCCCCGGGAAACACCATATATTTT. This sequence encodes CASSLSPGNTIYF. Looking up the rest from reference TRBV5-1 and TRBJ1-3 gives the full variable domain: KAGVTQTPRYLIKTRGQQVTLSCSPISGHRSVSWYQQTPGQGLQFLFEYFSETQRNKGNFPGRFSGRQFSNSRSEMNVSTLELGDSALYLCASSLSPGNTIYFGEGSWLTVV.

The V call is TRBV6-5, the J call TRBJ2-7; TRBD1 matches at 7 bases. V lost 2 bases to trimming and J lost 0 bases; unmatched junction nucleotides: 7. CDR3 size: 16 residues. The germline V gene has CDR1 MNHEY and CDR2 SVGAGI. CDR3 bases: TGTGCCAGCAGTTACGCCGTGGGGGACAGCTCCTACGAGCAGTACTTC. Encoded protein: CASSYAVGDSSYEQYF.

The V gene is TRBV7-8, the J gene TRBJ1-1; D is unresolved. CDR1 and CDR2 (germline): SGHVS, FQNEAQ. The V and J ends lost 4 bases and 0 bases respectively, with 9 bases between them. This CDR3 has 14 residues. Here the CDR3 reads CASSYGLMNTEAFF. CDR3 sequence (DNA): TGTGCCAGCAGCTATGGCCTCATGAACACTGAAGCTTTCTTT.

The chain joins TRBV30 to TRBJ2-7, with 10 bases identical to TRBD1. The CDR3 spans 14 residues. J was trimmed by 6 bases and V by 2 bases; bases with no gene match: 7. Germline CDR1 is GTSNPN and CDR2 is SVGIG (reference sequence). In nucleotides, the CDR3 is TGTGCCTGGAGTCGCCGGGACAGGGGCGGCGAGCAGTACTTC. It specifies CAWSRRDRGGEQYF.

This clone was seen just once. The chain uses TRBV5-1 and TRBJ2-6, with 9 bases matching TRBD1. The ends lost 8 bases at V and 2 bases at J; junction bases unmatched: 5. Germline-derived CDR1 and CDR2 are SGHRS and YFSETQ. The CDR3 is 15 amino acids. The DNA for the CDR3 is TGCGCCAGTGATTGGACAGGGGCTGGGGCCAACGTCCTGACTTTC. It encodes CASDWTGAGANVLTF.

The J gene is TRBJ2-7, the V gene TRBV27, with D perhaps assigned TRBD1 or TRBD2 (6 bases each). CDR1 and CDR2 from the germline V gene are MNHEY and SMNVEV (reference sequence). Trimming removed 0 bases at V and 1 base at J, with 10 bases between. This CDR3 contains 15 residues. The CDR3 DNA sequence: TGTGCCAGCAGTTTATCAGGGGGGAAGTCCTACGAGCAGTACTTC. It translates to CASSLSGGKSYEQYF.

There are a few counts of this clone. V and J are TRBV5-1 and TRBJ2-7, with D unclear. Germline lookup yields CDR1 SGHRS and CDR2 YFSETQ. With 0 bases removed from V and 2 bases from J, the gap between germline ends came to 0 bases. The CDR3 totals 11 residues. CDR3 residues: CASSLAYEQYF. CDR3 DNA: TGCGCCAGCAGCTTGGCCTACGAGCAGTACTTC.

V usage is TRBV19 and J usage is TRBJ2-7; D is possibly TRBD1 (6 bases). The germline V gene has CDR1 LNHDA and CDR2 SQIVND (reference sequence). Deletions cut 3 bases from V and 5 bases from J, with 23 bases between. This CDR3 region has 17 residues. CDR3 loop: CASSILLTGTRYHEQYF. The CDR3 coding sequence is TGTGCCAGTAGTATTCTCCTCACAGGGACCCGTTACCACGAGCAGTACTTC.

V usage is TRBV9 and J usage is TRBJ1-2, with 10 bases lining up with TRBD1. V trimming: 3 bases; J trimming: 0 bases; junction bases outside the gene matches: 8. The germline V gene encodes CDR1 SGDLS and CDR2 YYNGEE. CDR3 size: 17 residues. CDR3 in DNA: TGTGCCAGCAGCGCCTCCGGGACAGGGGCAGCTAACTATGGCTACACCTTC. This translates into CASSASGTGAANYGYTF. Using reference TRBV9 and TRBJ1-2 for the parts outside the CDR3, the full variable domain is DSGVTQTPKHLITATGQRVTLRCSPRSGDLSVYWYQQSLDQGLQFLIQYYNGEERAKGNILERFSAQQFPDLHSELNLSSLELGDSALYFCASSASGTGAANYGYTFGSGTRLTVV.

This clone was detected once. The gene calls are TRBV5-1 and TRBJ1-4; 8 nucleotides line up with TRBD1. The V segment lost 0 bases and the J segment 4 bases; nucleotides outside the gene matches: 8. This CDR3 is 17 amino acids long. CDR1 is SGHRS, CDR2 YFSETQ, per germline. CDR3 sequence (DNA): TGCGCCAGCAGCTTGGGGCAGGGGGCACCGATTAATGAAAAACTGTTTTTT. As protein: CASSLGQGAPINEKLFF. Supplemented by reference TRBV5-1 and TRBJ1-4, the full variable domain reads KAGVTQTPRYLIKTRGQQVTLSCSPISGHRSVSWYQQTPGQGLQFLFEYFSETQRNKGNFPGRFSGRQFSNSRSEMNVSTLELGDSALYLCASSLGQGAPINEKLFFGSGTQLSVL.